This T cell receptor beta chain derives from a study of cytomegalovirus exposure and HLA in healthy donors. The overall study: Counted in an early data release were about 86 million unique TCRs from HLA-typed donors.

Study results and limitations: A previous analysis found most TCR beta V segments productive roughly 90% or roughly 30% of the time. The HLA-A and HLA-B alleles of most subjects were reportedly predicted accurately from TCR beta sequences.

A word on this clone: Its antigen is not identified.

V was pared by 1 base and J by 3 bases, with 3 bases of the junction left unmatched. The CDR3 runs 14 residues. Per germline, CDR1 SEHNR and CDR2 FQNEAQ (reference sequence). The primer mix had 60 Vbeta and 13 Jbeta primers. Profiling relied on immunoSEQ multiplex PCR, and the TCRdb table lists in-frame clones only, not all of them. The data contain about 140,000 clones, 80% of them seen just once; the ten biggest clones take up just over 4.5%. Sequencing used PBMCs. The clonotype was recovered from a man in his forties in good health and CMV-seronegative. The chain employs TRBV7-9 and TRBJ2-7, with TRBD1 matching 7 bases. CDR3 loop: CASSLGPGGYEQYF. The CDR3 region has the DNA TGTGCCAGCAGCTTAGGTCCAGGGGGCTACGAGCAGTACTTC.